This T cell receptor (beta chain) originates from a study of cytomegalovirus exposure and HLA in healthy donors (TCRdb year 2017). In the study overall: According to a later analysis, the approximately 130 validation repertoires were produced on the same platform as the 700 or so repertoires of the first cohort. The study was designed to test whether signatures of past pathogen exposure could be identified by cataloging public T cell receptors. In addition to the first cohort of several hundred subjects, a separate validation cohort of about 120 different subjects was used. To predict cytomegalovirus infection status, the study combined high-throughput TCR immunosequencing, statistical association of individual TCRs with disease status, and machine learning. General study outcomes and caveats: A few of the identified cytomegalovirus-associated TCR beta chains were confirmed in vitro to be specific for cytomegalovirus antigens. According to the authors, the approach could potentially be generalized to other disease states and immunological phenotypes. A later analysis found that TCRs clustered in the first cohort also tended to co-occur in the roughly 110 validation repertoires, with approximately 95% of cluster scores above 0. The classifier was reported to diagnose cytomegalovirus status with high specificity and sensitivity in both the original cohort and the validation cohort. The validation cohort had no HLA typing available for a later analysis, so co-occurrence within that cohort was assessed over all 130 or so repertoires. Most TCR sequences were observed very rarely across donors, whereas some public TCRs were present in many individuals. In the study, about 150 TCR beta chains were listed as associated with cytomegalovirus.

The receptor library was made with the immunoSEQ multiplex PCR assay. The original methods were these. A statistical classification framework was built for diagnosing cytomegalovirus status from the catalog of TCR beta chain sequences. What TCRdb holds here is the immuneACCESS table cut down to in-frame rearrangements. Part of the clones is not present; checked against another copy, under half of the missing clones reflect an unresolved V gene, and the others are unexplained. The V and J calls and clone size come from that table; D and trimming were worked out from the DNA. Within this sample are 45,000 to 65,000 clones, with roughly 89% of them counted one time only. Of the sample, 15% falls within the top ten clones. In the germline V gene (reference sequence), CDR1 corresponds to SEHNR and CDR2 to FQNEAQ. V is reduced by 5 bases and J by 3 bases, leaving a spacing of 5 bases between them. Taken from cysteine to phenylalanine, the CDR3 has 12 residues. Here the CDR3 DNA is all that survives: 36 bases in frame from base 1.

Concerning this clone itself: No cognate antigen has been identified for it. No much larger clone exists at a distance of one base, and base qualities are not known.

The donors belonged to the validation cohort of over a hundred subjects, which was separate from the roughly 670-subject first cohort. The source of this sequence is a woman younger than 35 in good health and CMV-seronegative. Sequencing was done on a sample of PBMCs. The chain links TRBV7-9 with TRBJ1-3; no confident D gene assignment can be made. The DNA sequence follows: TGTGCCAGCAGCCCCGGTGGAAACACCATATATTTT. This yields the protein CASSPGGNTIYF. Extended through the reference TRBV7-9 and TRBJ1-3 proteins, this CDR3 yields the full variable domain: DTGVSQNPRHKITKRGQNVTFRCDPISEHNRLYWYRQTLGQGPEFLTYFQNEAQLEKSRLLSDRFSAERPKGSFSTLEIQRTEQGDSAMYLCASSPGGNTIYFGEGSWLTVV.